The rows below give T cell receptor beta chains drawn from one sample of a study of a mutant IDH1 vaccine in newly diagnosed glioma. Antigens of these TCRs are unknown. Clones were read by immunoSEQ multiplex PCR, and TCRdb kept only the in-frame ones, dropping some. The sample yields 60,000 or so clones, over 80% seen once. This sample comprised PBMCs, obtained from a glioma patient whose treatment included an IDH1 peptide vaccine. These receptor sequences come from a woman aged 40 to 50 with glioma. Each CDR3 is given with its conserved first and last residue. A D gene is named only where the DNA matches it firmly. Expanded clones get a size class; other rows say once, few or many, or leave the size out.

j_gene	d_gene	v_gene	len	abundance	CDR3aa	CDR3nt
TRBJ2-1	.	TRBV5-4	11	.	CASRRANEQFF	TGTGCCAGCAGGCGGGCCAATGAGCAGTTCTTC
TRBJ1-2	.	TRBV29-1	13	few	CSVDHRGSYGYTF	TGCAGCGTTGACCACCGGGGTAGTTATGGCTACACCTTC
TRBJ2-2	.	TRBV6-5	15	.	CASSYGLTNTGELFF	TGTGCCAGCAGTTACGGACTTACGAACACCGGGGAGCTGTTTTTT
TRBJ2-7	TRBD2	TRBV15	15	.	CATSSGGGPYYEQYF	TGTGCCACCAGCAGTGGCGGGGGGCCATACTACGAGCAGTACTTC
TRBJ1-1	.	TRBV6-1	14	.	CASSEYSGADEAFF	TGTGCCAGCAGTGAGTACTCAGGGGCGGATGAAGCTTTCTTT
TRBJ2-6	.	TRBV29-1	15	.	CSVIGTVSGANVLTF	TGCAGCGTTATCGGGACCGTCTCTGGGGCCAACGTCCTGACTTTC
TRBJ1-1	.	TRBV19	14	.	CASSGRYLNTEAFF	TGTGCCAGTAGTGGGCGATACCTGAACACTGAAGCTTTCTTT
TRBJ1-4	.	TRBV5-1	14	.	CASGAGQGNEKLFF	TGCGCCAGCGGAGCGGGGCAGGGAAATGAAAAACTGTTTTTT
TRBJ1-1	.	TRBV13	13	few	CASSLLGSTEAFF	TGTGCCAGCAGCTTATTGGGGAGCACTGAAGCTTTCTTT
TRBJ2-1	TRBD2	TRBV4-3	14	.	CASSQEGTSGEQFF	TGCGCCAGCAGCCAGGAGGGGACTAGCGGCGAGCAGTTCTTC
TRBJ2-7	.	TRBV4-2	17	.	CASSQDLGTGRTYEQYF	TGTGCCAGCAGCCAAGATTTGGGTACCGGACGGACCTACGAGCAGTACTTC
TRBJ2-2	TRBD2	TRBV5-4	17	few	CASSSGLAGGPDGELFF	TGTGCCAGCAGCTCCGGACTAGCGGGGGGGCCGGACGGGGAGCTGTTTTTT
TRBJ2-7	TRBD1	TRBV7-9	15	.	CASSGQGAWYYEQYF	TGTGCCAGCAGCGGGCAGGGGGCTTGGTATTACGAGCAGTACTTC
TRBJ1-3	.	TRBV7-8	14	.	CASSSRETGNTIYF	TGTGCCAGCAGCTCCAGGGAGACAGGAAACACCATATATTTT
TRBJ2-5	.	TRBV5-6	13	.	CASSLSSGETQYF	TGTGCCAGCAGCTTGAGCTCTGGCGAGACCCAGTACTTC
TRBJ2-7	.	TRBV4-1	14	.	CASSPRTDSYEQYF	TGCGCCAGCAGCCCCAGGACGGACTCCTACGAGCAGTACTTC
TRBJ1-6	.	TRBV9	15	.	CASSVAGGFNSPLHF	TGTGCCAGCAGCGTAGCTGGCGGATTTAATTCACCCCTCCACTTT
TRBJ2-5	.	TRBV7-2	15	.	CASSYPLGGGETQYF	TGTGCCAGCAGCTACCCACTAGGCGGGGGCGAGACCCAGTACTTC
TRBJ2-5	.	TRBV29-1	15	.	CSVTLTVGGGETQYF	TGCAGCGTGACCCTTACGGTGGGAGGGGGAGAGACCCAGTACTTC
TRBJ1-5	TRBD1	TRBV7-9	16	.	CASSQGTGIDYQPQHF	TGTGCCAGCAGCCAAGGGACAGGTATCGACTATCAGCCCCAGCATTTT
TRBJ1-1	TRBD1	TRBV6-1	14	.	CASSASGGETEAFF	TGTGCCAGCAGTGCTTCAGGGGGTGAAACTGAAGCTTTCTTT
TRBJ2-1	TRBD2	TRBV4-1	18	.	CASSQPPRATSGRQGQFF	TGCGCCAGCAGCCAACCGCCGCGGGCGACTAGCGGGAGGCAGGGGCAGTTCTTC
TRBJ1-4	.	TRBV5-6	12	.	CASGVNGEKLFF	TGTGCCAGCGGCGTTAACGGGGAAAAACTGTTTTTT
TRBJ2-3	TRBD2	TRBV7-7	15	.	CASSLTSGDTDTQYF	TGTGCTAGCAGCCTGACTAGCGGGGACACAGATACGCAGTATTTT
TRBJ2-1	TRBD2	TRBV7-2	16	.	CASSLTSGALRNEQFF	TGTGCCAGCAGCTTGACTAGCGGGGCTCTTAGGAATGAGCAGTTCTTC
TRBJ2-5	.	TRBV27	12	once	CASSRHQETQYF	TGTGCCAGCAGCCGTCACCAAGAGACCCAGTACTTC
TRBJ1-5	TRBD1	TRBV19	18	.	CASSIVVGTGGINQPQHF	TGTGCCAGTAGTATTGTTGTTGGGACAGGGGGCATCAATCAGCCCCAGCATTTT
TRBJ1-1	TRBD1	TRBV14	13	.	CASSWTGGTEAFF	TGTGCCAGCAGTTGGACAGGGGGCACTGAAGCTTTCTTT
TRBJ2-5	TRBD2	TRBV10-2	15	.	CASSESTSGQETQYF	TGCGCCAGCAGTGAGTCCACTAGCGGACAAGAGACCCAGTACTTC
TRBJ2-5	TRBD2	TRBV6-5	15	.	CASILSGGSGETQYF	TGTGCCAGCATCCTGAGTGGCGGGAGCGGGGAGACCCAGTACTTC
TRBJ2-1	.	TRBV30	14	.	CAWSVWGGYNEQFF	TGTGCCTGGAGTGTATGGGGAGGTTACAATGAGCAGTTCTTC
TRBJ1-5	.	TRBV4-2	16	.	CASSQEAGPGNQPQHF	TGTGCCAGCAGCCAAGAGGCGGGACCGGGCAATCAGCCCCAGCATTTT
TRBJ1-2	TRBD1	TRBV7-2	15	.	CASSSPLTGGDGYTF	TGTGCCAGCAGCTCGCCCCTGACAGGGGGGGATGGCTACACCTTC
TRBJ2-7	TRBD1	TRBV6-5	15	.	CASRGTGAQTGEQYF	TGTGCCAGCAGAGGAACAGGGGCCCAAACGGGGGAGCAGTACTTC
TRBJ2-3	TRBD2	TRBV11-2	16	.	CASSLDPSGTANTQYF	TGTGCCAGCAGCTTAGATCCTAGCGGGACCGCAAATACGCAGTATTTT
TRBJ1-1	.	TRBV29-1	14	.	CSGRDTLMNTEAFF	TGCAGCGGGCGGGACACATTAATGAACACTGAAGCTTTCTTT
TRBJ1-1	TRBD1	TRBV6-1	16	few	CASSAFPGQGNTEAFF	TGTGCCAGCAGTGCATTCCCGGGACAGGGGAACACTGAAGCTTTCTTT
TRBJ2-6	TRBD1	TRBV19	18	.	CASSPRDRALSGANVLTF	TGTGCCAGTAGTCCCCGGGACAGGGCCCTCTCTGGGGCCAACGTCCTGACTTTC
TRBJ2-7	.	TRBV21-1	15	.	CASSGRGVHSYEQYF	TGTGCCAGCAGCGGTCGTGGCGTACACTCCTACGAGCAGTACTTC
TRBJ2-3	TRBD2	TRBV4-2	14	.	CASSLTSGRDTQYF	TGTGCCAGCAGCCTGACTAGCGGGAGGGATACGCAGTATTTT
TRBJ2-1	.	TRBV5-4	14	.	CASTLRWGHNEQFF	TGTGCCAGCACCCTACGGTGGGGGCACAATGAGCAGTTCTTC
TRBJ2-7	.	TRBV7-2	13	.	CASLFQGLGEQYF	TGTGCCAGCCTTTTCCAGGGGCTGGGGGAGCAGTACTTC
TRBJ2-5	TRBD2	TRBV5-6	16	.	CASSLRPGLAQETQYF	TGTGCCAGCAGCTTGAGACCGGGACTAGCCCAAGAGACCCAGTACTTC
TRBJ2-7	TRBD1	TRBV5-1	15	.	CASSLAQGSSYEQYF	TGCGCCAGCAGCTTGGCACAGGGGAGCTCCTACGAGCAGTACTTC
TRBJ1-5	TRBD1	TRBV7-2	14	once	CASSLGQGNQPQHF	TGTGCCAGCAGCTTAGGACAGGGCAACCAGCCCCAGCATTTT